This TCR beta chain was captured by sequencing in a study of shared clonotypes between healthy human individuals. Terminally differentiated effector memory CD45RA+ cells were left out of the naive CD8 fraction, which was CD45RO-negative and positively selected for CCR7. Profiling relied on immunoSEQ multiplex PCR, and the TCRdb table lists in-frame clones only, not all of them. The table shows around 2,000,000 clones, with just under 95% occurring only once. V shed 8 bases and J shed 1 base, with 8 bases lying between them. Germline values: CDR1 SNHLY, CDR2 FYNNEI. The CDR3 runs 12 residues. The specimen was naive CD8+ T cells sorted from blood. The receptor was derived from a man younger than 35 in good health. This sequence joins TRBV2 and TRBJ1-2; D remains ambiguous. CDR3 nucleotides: TGTGCCAGCCGGGCTGATAACTATGGCTACACCTTC. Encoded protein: CASRADNYGYTF.